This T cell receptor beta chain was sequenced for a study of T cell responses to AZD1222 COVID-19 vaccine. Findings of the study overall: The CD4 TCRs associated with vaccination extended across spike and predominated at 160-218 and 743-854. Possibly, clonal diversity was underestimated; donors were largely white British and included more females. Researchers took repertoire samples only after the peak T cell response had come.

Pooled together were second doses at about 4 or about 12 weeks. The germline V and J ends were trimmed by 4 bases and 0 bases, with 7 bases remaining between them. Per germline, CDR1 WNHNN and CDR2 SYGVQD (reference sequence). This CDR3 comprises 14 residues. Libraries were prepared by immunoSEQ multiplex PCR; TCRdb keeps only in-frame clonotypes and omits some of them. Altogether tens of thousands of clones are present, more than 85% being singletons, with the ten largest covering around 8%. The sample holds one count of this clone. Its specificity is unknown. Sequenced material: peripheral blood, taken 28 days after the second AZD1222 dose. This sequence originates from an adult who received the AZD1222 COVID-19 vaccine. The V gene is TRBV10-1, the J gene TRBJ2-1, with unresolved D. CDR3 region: CASSVPGSYNEQFF. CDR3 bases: TGCGCCAGCAGTGTCCCAGGCTCCTACAATGAGCAGTTCTTC.